This T cell receptor beta chain was captured in a study of tumor-infiltrating lymphocytes in localized non-small cell lung cancer. For the study at large: Several tumor histologies, both smoking statuses, and some post-neoadjuvant chemotherapy samples were included. The study, taken as a whole, reports: Different pieces of the same tissue were used for each assay. TCRbeta sequencing showed higher T cell infiltration in tumors than uninvolved lung. No T-cell fraction difference was seen between IM1 and IM2 tumors.

This clone has a single count. Its antigen is undetermined. The CDR3 sequence is 13 residues long. Germline CDR1 is KGHSH and CDR2 is LQKENI. Trimming removed 4 bases from V and 4 bases from J, with 10 bases in between. Measured with immunoSEQ multiplex PCR; TCRdb has only the in-frame clones, and not every one. Seen here are about 9,700 clones, 70% to 80% observed once, and the top ten hold 9.8%. The sequence was collected from a human donor with non-small cell lung cancer. Sequenced material: lung tumor tissue. The V gene is TRBV18, the J gene TRBJ1-1, with unresolved D. The CDR3 bases are TGTGCCAGCTCACAGGCGGGGAGCACTGAAGCTTTCTTT. It specifies CASSQAGSTEAFF.